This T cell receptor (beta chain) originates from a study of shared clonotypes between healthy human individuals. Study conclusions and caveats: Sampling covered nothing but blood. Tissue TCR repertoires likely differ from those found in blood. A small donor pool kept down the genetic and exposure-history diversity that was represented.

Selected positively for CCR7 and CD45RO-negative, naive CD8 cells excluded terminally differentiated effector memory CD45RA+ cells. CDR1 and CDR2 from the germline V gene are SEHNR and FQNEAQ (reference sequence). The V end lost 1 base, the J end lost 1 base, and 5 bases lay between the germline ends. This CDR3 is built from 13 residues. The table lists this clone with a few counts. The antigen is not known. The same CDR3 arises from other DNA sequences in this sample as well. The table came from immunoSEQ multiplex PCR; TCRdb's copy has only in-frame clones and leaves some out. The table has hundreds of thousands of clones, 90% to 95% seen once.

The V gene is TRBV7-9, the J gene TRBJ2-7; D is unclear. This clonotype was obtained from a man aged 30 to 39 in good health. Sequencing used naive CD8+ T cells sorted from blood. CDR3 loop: CASSLGASYEQYF. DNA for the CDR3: TGTGCCAGCAGCTTAGGGGCATCCTACGAGCAGTACTTC. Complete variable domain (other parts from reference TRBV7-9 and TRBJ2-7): DTGVSQNPRHKITKRGQNVTFRCDPISEHNRLYWYRQTLGQGPEFLTYFQNEAQLEKSRLLSDRFSAERPKGSFSTLEIQRTEQGDSAMYLCASSLGASYEQYFGPGTRLTVT.